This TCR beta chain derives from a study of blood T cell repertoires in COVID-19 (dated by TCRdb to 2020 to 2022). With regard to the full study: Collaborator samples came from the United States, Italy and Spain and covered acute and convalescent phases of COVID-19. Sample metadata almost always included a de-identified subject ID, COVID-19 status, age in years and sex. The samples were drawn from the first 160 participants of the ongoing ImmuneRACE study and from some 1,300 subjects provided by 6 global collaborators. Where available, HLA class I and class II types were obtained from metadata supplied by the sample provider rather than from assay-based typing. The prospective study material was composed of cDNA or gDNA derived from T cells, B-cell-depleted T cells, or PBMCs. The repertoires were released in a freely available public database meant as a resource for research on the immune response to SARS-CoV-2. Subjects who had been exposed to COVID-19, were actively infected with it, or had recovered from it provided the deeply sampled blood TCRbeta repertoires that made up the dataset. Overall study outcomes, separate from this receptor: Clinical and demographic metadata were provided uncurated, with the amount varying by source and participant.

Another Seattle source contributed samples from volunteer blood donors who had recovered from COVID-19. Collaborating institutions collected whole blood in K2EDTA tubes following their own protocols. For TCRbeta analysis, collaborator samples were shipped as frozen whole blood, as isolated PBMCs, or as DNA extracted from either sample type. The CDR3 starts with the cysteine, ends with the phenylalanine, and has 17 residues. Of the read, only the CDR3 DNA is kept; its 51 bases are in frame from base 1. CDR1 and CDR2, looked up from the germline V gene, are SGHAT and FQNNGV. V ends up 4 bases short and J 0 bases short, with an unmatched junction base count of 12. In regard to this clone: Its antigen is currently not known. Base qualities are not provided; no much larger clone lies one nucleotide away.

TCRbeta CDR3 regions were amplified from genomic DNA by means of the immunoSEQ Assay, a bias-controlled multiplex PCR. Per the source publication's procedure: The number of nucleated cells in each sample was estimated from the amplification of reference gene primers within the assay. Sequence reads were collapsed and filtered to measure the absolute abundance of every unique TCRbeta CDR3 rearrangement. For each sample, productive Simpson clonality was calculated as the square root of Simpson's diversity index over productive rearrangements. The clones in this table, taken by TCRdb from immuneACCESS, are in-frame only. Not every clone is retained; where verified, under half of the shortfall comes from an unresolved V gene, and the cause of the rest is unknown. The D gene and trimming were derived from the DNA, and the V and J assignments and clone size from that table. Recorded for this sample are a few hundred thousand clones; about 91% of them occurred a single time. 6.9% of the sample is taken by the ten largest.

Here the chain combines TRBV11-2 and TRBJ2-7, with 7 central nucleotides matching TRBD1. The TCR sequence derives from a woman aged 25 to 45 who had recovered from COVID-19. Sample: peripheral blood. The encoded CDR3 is CASSSYPTGLGSYEQYF. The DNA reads TGTGCCAGCAGCTCCTACCCGACAGGGTTAGGCTCCTACGAGCAGTACTTC.